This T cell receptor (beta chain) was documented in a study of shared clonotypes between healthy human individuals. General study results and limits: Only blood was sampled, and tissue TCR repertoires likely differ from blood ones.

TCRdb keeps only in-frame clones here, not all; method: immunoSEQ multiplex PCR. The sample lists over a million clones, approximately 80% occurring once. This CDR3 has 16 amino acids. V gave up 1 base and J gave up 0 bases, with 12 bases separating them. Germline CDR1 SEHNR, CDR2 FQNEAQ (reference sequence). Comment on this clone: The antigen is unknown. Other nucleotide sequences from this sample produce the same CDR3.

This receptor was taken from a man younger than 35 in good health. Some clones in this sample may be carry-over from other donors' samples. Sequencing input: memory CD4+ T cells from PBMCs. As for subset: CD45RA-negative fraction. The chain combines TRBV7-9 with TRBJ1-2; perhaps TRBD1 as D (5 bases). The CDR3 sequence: CASSLGGGQANYGYTF. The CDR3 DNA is TGTGCCAGCAGCTTAGGTGGCGGACAAGCTAACTATGGCTACACCTTC.